The rows below give T cell receptor beta chains drawn from one sample of a study of blood T cell repertoires in COVID-19. Profiling relied on immunoSEQ multiplex PCR, and the TCRdb table lists in-frame clones only, not all of them. The table lists more than 150,000 clones, around 80% of them singletons. The sample consisted of peripheral blood. The receptors shown here come from an elderly woman with active or convalescent COVID-19. Both conserved end residues are part of each CDR3. A D gene is named only where the DNA matches it firmly. Where a row states a size, it is once, few, many or the class of an expanded clone; other rows omit it.

V	J	size	D	DNA	CDR3
TRBV2	TRBJ2-3	-	TRBD2	TGTGCCAGCAGCCTGACTAGCCCTGGGCAGTATTTT	CASSLTSPGQYF
TRBV6-5	TRBJ2-7	-	TRBD2	TGTGCCAGCAAAAGGGCGGGGGGATCCTACGAGCAGTACTTC	CASKRAGGSYEQYF
TRBV6-1	TRBJ1-2	-	TRBD1	TGTGCCAGCAGTGAACAAGAGGGGGCGGGCTACACCTTC	CASSEQEGAGYTF
TRBV10-3	TRBJ1-1	-	TRBD1	TGTGCCATCAGCACAACAGGGGGAACTGAAGCTTTCTTT	CAISTTGGTEAFF
TRBV2	TRBJ1-2	-	-	TGTGCCAGCAGTGAACCGGGTCTCCTGAGGGGCTACACCTTC	CASSEPGLLRGYTF
TRBV5-1	TRBJ1-5	-	TRBD1	TGCGCCAGCAGCTACGGACAGGATCAGCCCCAGCATTTT	CASSYGQDQPQHF
TRBV6-5	TRBJ1-2	-	-	TGTGCCAGCAGCGACCTAGACAGGAAACGATATGGCTACACCTTC	CASSDLDRKRYGYTF
TRBV7-9	TRBJ1-1	few	-	TGTGCCAGCAGCTTAGCGCATCAGGGTAGGGCTTTCTTT	CASSLAHQGRAFF
TRBV19	TRBJ2-5	-	-	TGTGCCAGTAGTCCCCGAGGGTCTAAAGAGACCCAGTACTTC	CASSPRGSKETQYF
TRBV5-1	TRBJ2-1	-	-	TGCGCCAGCAGTGCCGGGGGGCAGAACAATGAGCAGTTCTTC	CASSAGGQNNEQFF
TRBV5-4	TRBJ2-2	once	TRBD2	TGTGCCAGCAGCTTTAGGGGTTCGAGCGGGGTCGTCACCGGGGAGCTGTTTTTT	CASSFRGSSGVVTGELFF
TRBV10-3	TRBJ2-2	-	-	TGTGCCATCAGATCCAGTGGGGAGCTGTTTTTT	CAIRSSGELFF
TRBV28	TRBJ1-1	-	TRBD1	TGTGCCAGCAGTCCCCCAGGGGGCACTGAAGCTTTCTTT	CASSPPGGTEAFF
TRBV5-4	TRBJ1-6	-	-	TGTGCCAGCAGCCCTGGAGGGGGGGGCTCCTATAATTCACCCCTCCACTTT	CASSPGGGGSYNSPLHF
TRBV6-5	TRBJ1-2	few	-	TGTGCCAGCAGTTTAACCGGGTCCAAAAGGGGAGGCTACACCTTC	CASSLTGSKRGGYTF
TRBV18	TRBJ1-2	-	-	TGTGCCAGCTCACCGAGGACTGGGAGCAATGGCTACACCTTC	CASSPRTGSNGYTF
TRBV5-1	TRBJ2-2	-	TRBD2	TGCGCCAGCACCCAGCCGAGACTAGCGGGGAACACCGGGGAGCTGTTTTTT	CASTQPRLAGNTGELFF
TRBV19	TRBJ2-3	-	TRBD1	TGTGCCAGTAGTATAGATCAACAAGGGACAGGGGGCAGAGATACGCAGTATTTT	CASSIDQQGTGGRDTQYF
TRBV15	TRBJ1-1	-	-	TGTGCCACCAGCAGACCAGGGGCGGAGGCGAACACTGAAGCTTTCTTT	CATSRPGAEANTEAFF
TRBV5-1	TRBJ2-3	once	-	TGCGCCAGCAGCTCGGGGGGCCCTCGAACAGATACGCAGTATTTT	CASSSGGPRTDTQYF
TRBV3-1/TRBV3-2	TRBJ2-5	-	TRBD1	TGTGCCAGCAGCCAAGTACAGGGGGCGAAAGAGACCCAGTACTTC	CASSQVQGAKETQYF
TRBV4-1	TRBJ2-5	-	TRBD2	TGCGCCAGCAGCCAAGGACTAGCGGGGCTCCTACAAGAGACCCAGTACTTC	CASSQGLAGLLQETQYF
TRBV7-2	TRBJ1-2	-	-	TGTGCCAGCAGCTTGGACAGTGGAAACTATGGCTACACCTTC	CASSLDSGNYGYTF
TRBV10-1	TRBJ2-3	-	TRBD2	TGCGCCAGCAGTGAGTCTTTGACTAGCGGGGGTAAAGGCACAGATACGCAGTATTTT	CASSESLTSGGKGTDTQYF
TRBV5-6	TRBJ2-5	-	-	TGTGCCAGCAGCTTAGGGGAAGAGACCCAGTACTTC	CASSLGEETQYF
TRBV19	TRBJ1-1	many	-	TGTGCCAGTAGTGTTATATCTGAAGCTTTCTTT	CASSVISEAFF
TRBV2	TRBJ2-3	-	TRBD2	TGTGCCAGCAGTGAAGTAAGCGGGGGGGCCGCAGATACGCAGTATTTT	CASSEVSGGAADTQYF
TRBV7-2	TRBJ2-3	-	-	TGTGCCAGCAGCTCCCATCGAGGGCTCCGACCTAGCACAGATACGCAGTATTTT	CASSSHRGLRPSTDTQYF
TRBV29-1	TRBJ1-2	few	-	TGCAGCGTTGAACCCTTCAGGGTTAACTATGGCTACACCTTC	CSVEPFRVNYGYTF
TRBV18	TRBJ2-2	-	-	TGTGCCAGCTCACCAGGCCCCGGGGAGCTGTTTTTT	CASSPGPGELFF
TRBV5-1	TRBJ1-1	-	TRBD1	TGCGCCAGCAGCTCGGCCCCCTTGGGACAGCCGAACACTGAAGCTTTCTTT	CASSSAPLGQPNTEAFF
TRBV19	TRBJ2-3	-	TRBD2	TGTGCCAGTAGTCCCGTATTGGGGGGGGGCACAGATACGCAGTATTTT	CASSPVLGGGTDTQYF
TRBV29-1	TRBJ2-5	-	TRBD2	TGCAGCGTTGATAGCGGCGGGGGGCCTGGGGAGACCCAGTACTTC	CSVDSGGGPGETQYF
TRBV7-2	TRBJ1-4	-	TRBD1	TGTGCCAGCAGCTGGGGGACAGGGTCTGGGAAACTGTTTTTT	CASSWGTGSGKLFF
TRBV28	TRBJ1-1	few	-	TGTGCCAGCAGCCCGGCTGATCGGACAGCCGCTGAAGCTTTCTTT	CASSPADRTAAEAFF
TRBV5-1	TRBJ1-1	-	-	TGCGCCAGCAGCACCAGGAGGTGGGGTGAAGCTTTCTTT	CASSTRRWGEAFF
TRBV4-1	TRBJ2-7	-	TRBD1	TGCGCCAGCAGCCACCACCAGACAGGGGGCTCCTACGAGCAGTACTTC	CASSHHQTGGSYEQYF
TRBV4-3	TRBJ2-2	-	-	TGCGCCAGCAGCCAAGACGACGCGGACACCGGGGAGCTGTTTTTT	CASSQDDADTGELFF
TRBV2	TRBJ2-1	-	-	TGTGCCAGCAGTGAAGAGGAGAATGAGCAGTTCTTC	CASSEEENEQFF
TRBV5-4	TRBJ2-3	-	TRBD2	TGTGCCAGCAGCCGTCTCACTAGCGGGGGACACACAGATACGCAGTATTTT	CASSRLTSGGHTDTQYF
TRBV7-6	TRBJ1-6	-	TRBD1	TGTGCCAGCAGCTTAGGACAGGGCATCCGAAATAATTCACCCCTCCACTTT	CASSLGQGIRNNSPLHF
TRBV27	TRBJ2-7	-	-	TGTGCCAGCAGCAATAGCCAAGTCTCCTACGAGCAGTACTTC	CASSNSQVSYEQYF
TRBV5-1	TRBJ1-5	-	TRBD1	TGCGCCAGCAGCCCCGGGACAGAAAATCAGCCCCAGCATTTT	CASSPGTENQPQHF
TRBV5-1	TRBJ2-3	-	-	TGCGCCAGCAGCCTGGCCGGGGTTGGCTCGGGCACAGATACGCAGTATTTT	CASSLAGVGSGTDTQYF
TRBV4-2	TRBJ2-2	-	TRBD1	TGTGCCAGCAGCCAGACCGGACAGGGTTTGGGTACCGGGGAGCTGTTTTTT	CASSQTGQGLGTGELFF
TRBV29-1	TRBJ2-7	few	TRBD1	TGCAGCGTTCGTAAGGGACAGGGGGCCGAGCAGTACTTC	CSVRKGQGAEQYF
TRBV5-1	TRBJ1-5	-	-	TGCGCCAGCAGCTTGGGCGACAATCAGCCCCAGCATTTT	CASSLGDNQPQHF
TRBV20-1	TRBJ1-5	-	TRBD1	TGCAGTGCTAGTCAACAGGGGGCATTAGATCAGCCCCAGCATTTT	CSASQQGALDQPQHF
TRBV7-2	TRBJ1-3	-	TRBD1	TGTGCCAGCAGCCTTGGACAGGCCTCTGGAAACACCATATATTTT	CASSLGQASGNTIYF
TRBV15	TRBJ1-5	few	-	TGTGCCACCAGCTCAGAGGTAATTACGGGTCAGCCCCAGCATTTT	CATSSEVITGQPQHF
TRBV7-9	TRBJ2-7	-	TRBD2	TGTGCCAGCAGCCCCTGGTTTAGCGGGGGCGACGAGCAGTACTTC	CASSPWFSGGDEQYF
TRBV24-1	TRBJ2-1	-	TRBD2	TGTGCCACCAGTGACCACCTCGCGGGGGGATACAATGAGCAGTTCTTC	CATSDHLAGGYNEQFF
TRBV5-5	TRBJ1-1	-	TRBD1	TGTGCCAGCAGTCTTCAGGGGGCGACTGAAGCTTTCTTT	CASSLQGATEAFF
TRBV19	TRBJ1-1	-	-	TGTGCCAGTAGTTTATACTTTGAAGCTTTCTTT	CASSLYFEAFF
TRBV28	TRBJ2-1	-	TRBD2	TGTGCCAGCACCCTGTGGGGCGGGGGGGCGTTCGATGAGCAGTTCTTC	CASTLWGGGAFDEQFF
TRBV19	TRBJ1-2	-	TRBD1	TGTGCCAGTAGCCAAACAGGGGGCGCGGTGGGCGTATATGGCTACACCTTC	CASSQTGGAVGVYGYTF
TRBV24-1	TRBJ2-4	once	TRBD1	TGTGCCACCAGTGACCCTAGACAGGGGGCGGGCATTCAGTACTTC	CATSDPRQGAGIQYF
TRBV6-5	TRBJ2-5	-	TRBD1	TGTGCCAGCAGCCGGACAGGGGACGTGGAGACCCAGTACTTC	CASSRTGDVETQYF
TRBV3-1/TRBV3-2	TRBJ2-7	-	TRBD2	TGTGCCAGCAGCCACGTTAGCGGGGGGGCCTCTTCGGGAAGCGAGCAGTACTTC	CASSHVSGGASSGSEQYF